There are a few counts of the clone carrying this T cell receptor (beta chain). Its target is unknown. Germline CDR1 is DFQATT and CDR2 is SNEGSKA (reference sequence). Between the trimmed V and J ends, which lost 5 bases and 2 bases, there was a span of 18 bases. The CDR3 loop spans 15 amino acids. Generation of TCR beta libraries employed quantitative 5'-RACE incorporating molecular barcodes. From the 5' RACE reads, TCRdb called clonotypes with MiXCR, one entry per CDR3 protein. The profile shows a few hundred thousand distinct CDR3 sequences, around 16% of them singletons. This entry comes from a study of CD8 T cells in ankylosing spondylitis. Study conclusions and caveats: Disease-linked clones were CD8+ and relatively rare in peripheral blood. A TCR beta motif of fewer than ten highly homologous variants seemed to mark ankylosing spondylitis blood.

The clonotype comes from a male donor with ankylosing spondylitis. The chain is built from TRBV20-1 and TRBJ2-5; perhaps D is TRBD1 or TRBD2 (6 bases each). Material for sequencing was blood, either unsorted or a sorted T cell fraction (not recorded which). The CDR3 protein is CSAPQRGDLQETQYF. CDR3 DNA: TGCAGTGCTCCCCAAAGGGGGGACCTTCAAGAGACCCAGTACTTC.